Listed here is a single TCR beta chain. Germline V lookup: CDR1 SGHNT, CDR2 YYREEE (reference sequence). Trimming took 4 bases from V and 4 from J; bases not matched to a gene: 13. CDR3 length equals 16 residues. Sequenced by immunoSEQ multiplex PCR; TCRdb stores in-frame clones only, minus some. In the table there are under 70,000 clones, 88% of which are singletons. This record belongs to a study of blood T cell repertoires in COVID-19. The chain joins TRBV5-4 to TRBJ1-1; TRBD1 matches 7 bases. The material sequenced was PBMCs or T cells enriched from blood (not recorded which). The TCR was taken from a middle-aged woman who had recovered from COVID-19. CDR3: CASSPDRVRGITEAFF. In DNA form, the CDR3 reads TGTGCCAGCAGCCCAGACAGGGTTAGAGGGATCACTGAAGCTTTCTTT.